The 6 T cell receptor beta chains below all came from one sample that was sequenced in a study of T cell responses to AZD1222 COVID-19 vaccine. Repertoires were generated with immunoSEQ multiplex PCR, while TCRdb's copy carries only in-frame clones and drops some. The sample has approximately 60,000 clones, 84% seen once. Here the sequenced sample was peripheral blood, taken on day 0 of AZD1222 vaccination. These receptors all stem from an adult in good health.

Only a few counts were recorded for this clone. The chain joins TRBV11-3 to TRBJ2-1; no reliable D call. There are 18 residues in the CDR3. Per germline, CDR1 SGHNT and CDR2 YENEEA. Trimming shortened V by 5 bases and J by 0 bases, and 20 bases separated the two germline ends. CDR3 coding DNA: TGTGCCAGCAGCCCAGTGGGCAGGATCTTAAGCTCCTACAATGAGCAGTTCTTC. Protein: CASSPVGRILSSYNEQFF. Using reference TRBV11-3 and TRBJ2-1 for the parts outside the CDR3, the full variable domain is EAGVVQSPRYKIIEKKQPVAFWCNPISGHNTLYWYLQNLGQGPELLIRYENEEAVDDSQLPKDRFSAERLKGVDSTLKIQPAELGDSAVYLCASSPVGRILSSYNEQFFGPGTRLTVL.

This clone was seen a few times. V usage is TRBV24-1 and J usage is TRBJ1-5; TRBD1 is a possible D gene (5 bases). Trimming cost V 6 bases and J 6 bases, with 11 bases left between them. Per germline, CDR1 KGHDR and CDR2 SFDVKD. The length of the CDR3 is 13 residues. The CDR3 coding sequence is TGTGCCACCAGTACCTCAGGGATTCAGCCCCAGCATTTT. The encoded protein is CATSTSGIQPQHF.

The gene calls are TRBV10-3 and TRBJ2-2, with TRBD1 identical over 10 bases. This CDR3 is built from 14 residues. With 8 bases clipped from V and 5 bases from J, the junction kept 5 bases outside the gene matches. Per germline, CDR1 ENHRY and CDR2 SYGVKD. CDR3 bases: TGTGCCATCGGAGGGACAGGGGTGACCGGGGAGCTGTTTTTT. The encoded protein is CAIGGTGVTGELFF.

The V and J genes are TRBV18 and TRBJ2-2; D unclear. V was pared by 3 bases and J by 7 bases, with 18 bases between. CDR3 length equals 16 residues. Germline CDR1 is KGHSH and CDR2 is LQKENI. Here the CDR3 reads CASSPLGPTELGELFF. The CDR3 DNA follows: TGTGCCAGCTCACCTCTCGGACCCACAGAGCTCGGGGAGCTGTTTTTT.

This chain joins TRBV4-3 and TRBJ1-6; D unresolved. V was pared by 0 bases and J by 8 bases, with 8 bases between. The V gene's germline CDR1 is LGHNA and CDR2 YSLEER. This CDR3 is built from 14 residues. The CDR3 region has the DNA TGCGCCAGCAGCCAAGAATGGAACGATTCACCCCTCCACTTT. Its translation: CASSQEWNDSPLHF.

This clone has just one count. The chain employs TRBV19 and TRBJ1-4; TRBD1 is a possible D gene (6 bases). V was cut by 5 bases and J by 6 bases, with 13 bases left in between. Germline CDR1 reads LNHDA; CDR2 reads SQIVND (reference sequence). This CDR3 spans 14 amino acids. The CDR3 sequence is CASSVRQAHEKLFF. The CDR3 region has the DNA TGTGCCAGTAGTGTCCGACAGGCTCATGAAAAACTGTTTTTT.